One TCR beta chain is described in this entry. The data belong to a study of patients and donors after allogeneic stem cell transplantation. CDR1 is SNHLY and CDR2 is FYNNEI in the germline V gene. V shed 2 bases and J shed 6 bases, with 20 bases lying between them. This CDR3 has 18 residues. TCRdb processed the RT-PCR reads anew with MiXCR; each CDR3 protein has one entry. Among 190,000 or so distinct CDR3 sequences, 35% to 45% were seen once, and the ten largest hold under 14%. Sequenced sample: blood, either unsorted or a sorted T cell fraction (not recorded which). The chain combines TRBV2 with TRBJ1-6; D might be TRBD1 (5 bases). The source of this sequence is a human donor who was either an allogeneic HSCT recipient or a stem cell or donor lymphocyte infusion donor (not recorded which). It is not recorded whose cells these are; they may come from a transplant donor. The CDR3 region is CASSEWGWAGGLNSPLHF. CDR3 DNA: TGTGCCAGCAGTGAATGGGGCTGGGCAGGCGGACTTAATTCACCCCTCCACTTT.